This T cell receptor beta chain was sequenced during a study of T cell responses to AZD1222 COVID-19 vaccine. Study results and limitations: Reports say nearly half of spike-specific TCRs go after unmutated variant regions. Only 5 to 7 individuals given AZD1222 were seropositive at baseline. No repertoire was sampled before or during the peak T cell response, only after it.

Of note for this clone: Antigen unknown.

Produced via immunoSEQ multiplex PCR; TCRdb's table is partial and in-frame only. Found here are around 50,000 clones, around 85% of them singletons; the top ten hold around 17%. V lost 4 bases to trimming and J lost 7 bases; unmatched junction nucleotides: 5. The germline CDR1 and CDR2 sequences are SGHDT and YYEEEE. The CDR3 spans 13 residues. This TCR was sampled from an adult in good health. The chain couples TRBV5-6 to TRBJ2-1; 7 bases are a match to TRBD1. Sequenced here: peripheral blood, sampled on day 0 of AZD1222 vaccination. CDR3 loop: CASSPTGVNEQFF. Here the CDR3 DNA reads TGTGCCAGCAGCCCTACAGGGGTGAATGAGCAGTTCTTC.